This T cell receptor (beta chain) originates from a study of beta chain features in type 1 diabetes. Study as a whole: Similarity in age, gender and cell yields was seen between patients and healthy donors.

Sorting of CD4+ naive, central memory, regulatory and stem cell-like memory cells was performed via CD45RO/CCR7/CD25/CD127/CD95/CD27. This clone turned up a few times. Its target is not known. Trimming removed 3 bases from V and 6 bases from J; junction bases left unmatched: 6. CDR1 LNHDA and CDR2 SQIVND come from the germline V gene (reference sequence). This CDR3 region has 15 residues. Expressed TCRB transcripts were sequenced because the isolated RNA had all been reverse transcribed beforehand. Some clones are missing from TCRdb's copy, which holds only in-frame ones; the method was immunoSEQ multiplex PCR. The table shows around 310,000 clones, with about 13% occurring only once. Study conclusions and caveats: Shortening of TCRB CDR3s, moderate but significant, appeared in all four CD4+ subsets of Type 1 diabetes patients.

This TCR was sampled from a woman in her late teens or twenties with type 1 diabetes. The chain is built from TRBV19 and TRBJ2-2; 8 positions match TRBD1. The specimen sequenced was naive CD4+ T cells from blood. The CDR3: CASSIDRGMAGELFF. The CDR3 nucleotides read TGTGCCAGTAGTATCGACAGGGGAATGGCCGGGGAGCTGTTTTTT.